Below are 20 T cell receptor beta chains sequenced from a single sample in a study of metastatic and nonmetastatic thyroid tumors. Treatment of any kind had been given to no patient before thyroid surgery. TCRdb re-clonotyped the PCR reads via MiXCR. The repertoire holds roughly 65,000 clones, with 13% to 15% as singletons. Material: blood. These receptors were collected from a male donor with papillary thyroid cancer or a benign thyroid nodule (not recorded which). Some clones in this sample may be carry-over from other donors' samples.

This clone was seen repeatedly, ten times or more. The V call is TRBV12-3 or TRBV12-4, the J call TRBJ1-5, with D possibly matching TRBD1 (6 bases). V was shortened by 2 bases and J by 2 bases, with 10 bases between the two germline ends. The CDR3 consists of 15 residues. Written as DNA, the CDR3 is TGTGCCAGCAGTTTAAGGACAGCTGGCAATCAGCCCCAGCATTTT. Translating it yields CASSLRTAGNQPQHF.

This clone appeared many times. The chain links TRBV20-1 to TRBJ2-1; 10 bases align to TRBD2. CDR3 length: 14 residues. Per the germline V gene, CDR1 is DFQATT and CDR2 is SNEGSKA (reference sequence). The J segment lost 0 bases and the V segment lost 4 bases, leaving 0 bases of the junction unmatched. The CDR3 is CSATSGGSYNEQFF. CDR3 in DNA: TGCAGTGCTACTAGCGGGGGCTCCTACAATGAGCAGTTCTTC.

In its sample, this clone was seen a few times. This may be a read error, as it is one base from a much larger clone. This chain connects TRBV6-1 to TRBJ1-1, with a weak D call TRBD1 (5 bases). The V gene lost 8 bases and the J gene lost 2 bases, with 15 bases spanning the gap. The germline V gene has CDR1 MNHNS and CDR2 SASEGT. This CDR3 has 14 amino acids. CDR3 amino acids: CASLGAGINTEAFF. In DNA form, the CDR3 reads TGTGCCAGCCTTGGGGCGGGGATAAACACTGAAGCTTTCTTT.

This clone has at least ten counts. The chain uses TRBV10-1 and TRBJ1-1, with D hard to call. The V gene lost 2 bases and the J gene lost 1 base, with 8 bases spanning the gap. The CDR3 length is 14 residues. CDR1 WNHNN and CDR2 SYGVQD come from the germline V gene (reference sequence). The CDR3 here is CASSESSWNTEAFF. The CDR3, as DNA: TGCGCCAGCAGTGAGAGCAGTTGGAACACTGAAGCTTTCTTT.

Comment on this clone: The CDR3 ends on some other residue instead of the conserved phenylalanine or tryptophan, so this is likely a read error. J is TRBJ2-2 and V is TRBV6-1, with D possibly TRBD2 on 6 matching bases. The CDR3 spans 15 residues. Germline CDR1 is MNHNS and CDR2 is SASEGT. Trimming shortened V by 5 bases and J by 6 bases, and 16 bases separated the two germline ends. The CDR3 is CASSQLSGEAGELFL. In nucleotides, the CDR3 is TGTGCCAGCAGTCAACTATCGGGAGAGGCCGGGGAGCTGTTTTTG.

Many counts were recorded for this clone. This chain connects TRBV6-1 to TRBJ2-1, with TRBD2 identical over 13 bases. Germline V gene lookup returns CDR1 MNHNS and CDR2 SASEGT. The V gene end was trimmed by 6 bases and the J gene end by 5 bases; junction bases not matched to a gene: 4. This CDR3 spans 15 amino acids. The CDR3, as DNA: TGTGCCAGCAGGCCCGGACTAGCGGGAGACAATGAGCAGTTCTTC. Protein: CASRPGLAGDNEQFF.

As regards this clone: It is likely a read error, because the conserved phenylalanine at the end of the CDR3 is missing. The CDR3 coding sequence is TGTGCCAGCAGTGAAAACTCCGGGGAGCTGTTTTGT. The encoded protein is CASSENSGELFC. J is TRBJ2-2 and V is TRBV6-1; D unclear. Per the germline V gene, CDR1 is MNHNS and CDR2 is SASEGT. The CDR3 is 12 residues long. V was cut by 2 bases and J by 6 bases, with 4 bases left in between.

The chain uses TRBV5-1 and TRBJ1-3, with 8 bases lining up with TRBD1. V dropped 4 bases and J dropped 8; count of bases not matched to a gene: 14. CDR3 length equals 16 residues. Germline V CDR1 and CDR2: SGHRS, YFSETQ. The CDR3 nucleotides read TGCGCCAGCAGCGCAACCTCCGACAGGGGAGAGGACACCATATATTTT. This encodes CASSATSDRGEDTIYF.

There are many counts of this clone. The rearrangement joins TRBV11-2 to TRBJ2-7, with 7 bases lining up with TRBD2. The CDR3 length is 15 residues. Germline V lookup: CDR1 SGHAT, CDR2 FQNNGV. J was trimmed by 6 bases and V by 1 base; bases with no gene match: 9. CDR3 amino acids: CASSLGKTSAGEQYF. CDR3 in DNA: TGTGCCAGCAGCTTAGGTAAAACTAGCGCGGGCGAGCAGTACTTC. Full variable domain (missing parts from reference TRBV11-2 and TRBJ2-7): EAGVAQSPRYKIIEKRQSVAFWCNPISGHATLYWYQQILGQGPKLLIQFQNNGVVDDSQLPKDRFSAERLKGVDSTLKIQPAKLEDSAVYLCASSLGKTSAGEQYFGPGTRLTVT.

This clone was observed at least ten times. Just one base apart from a much larger clone, this may be a read error. The rearrangement joins TRBV27 to TRBJ1-1, with D tentatively TRBD1 (5 bases). V was pared by 6 bases and J by 0 bases, with 17 bases between. Germline V lookup: CDR1 MNHEY, CDR2 SMNVEV (reference sequence). The CDR3 has 16 amino acids. CDR3 sequence reads: CASSSLGAVMNTEAFF. Here the CDR3 DNA reads TGTGCCAGCAGCTCCCTTGGGGCGGTAATGAACACTGAAGCTTTCTTT.

This clone was detected only a few times. J is TRBJ1-2 and V is TRBV25-1; no definite D call. Germline V lookup: CDR1 MGHDK, CDR2 SYGVNS. The germline V and J ends were trimmed by 10 bases and 4 bases, with 16 bases remaining between them. CDR3 length: 13 residues. DNA for the CDR3: TGTGCCATTAGTGTAGGGTCAACCTATGGCTACACCTTC. It encodes CAISVGSTYGYTF.

In this sample, this clone turned up many times. The chain recombines TRBV9 with TRBJ2-3; D may be TRBD1 (6 bases). Germline loops: CDR1 SGDLS, CDR2 YYNGEE. The V end lost 3 bases, the J end lost 1 base, and 15 bases lay between the germline ends. The CDR3 is made up of 16 amino acids. CDR3 coding DNA: TGTGCCAGCAGCGGGCACGGTGGGGGCGGCACAGATACGCAGTATTTT. This sequence encodes CASSGHGGGGTDTQYF.

V gene TRBV11-2 combines with J gene TRBJ2-7; 8 nucleotides agree with TRBD2. Germline V gene data show CDR1 as SGHAT and CDR2 as FQNNGV. The CDR3 loop spans 16 amino acids. After removal of 5 bases from V and 4 bases from J, the junction contained 13 bases not matched to a gene. The CDR3 region is CASSPLQRECPYEQYF. In DNA form, the CDR3 reads TGTGCCAGCAGCCCCCTCCAGCGGGAGTGCCCTTACGAGCAGTACTTC.

This chain joins TRBV6-1 and TRBJ2-2; D perhaps matches TRBD2 (6 bases). The V gene lost 7 bases and the J gene lost 2 bases, with 17 bases spanning the gap. CDR3 size: 16 residues. The germline CDR1 and CDR2 sequences are MNHNS and SASEGT. The CDR3 sequence is CASTPASGLNTGELFF. For the CDR3, the DNA is TGTGCCAGCACCCCAGCTTCGGGACTTAACACCGGGGAGCTGTTTTTT.

This clone was observed many times. This sequence joins TRBV2 and TRBJ2-1; 11 bases map to TRBD2. The CDR3 is made up of 15 amino acids. After removal of 3 bases from V and 12 bases from J, the junction contained 10 bases not matched to a gene. Germline values: CDR1 SNHLY, CDR2 FYNNEI. In DNA form, the CDR3 reads TGTGCCAGCAGTGAGGATGTAGCGGGAGGGCCAGTGCAGTTCTTC. Translation gives CASSEDVAGGPVQFF.

This clone was observed many times. CDR3 sequence (DNA): TGTGCCGTCTTGACTAGCGGGATTGGGGATACGCAGTATTTT. As protein: CAVLTSGIGDTQYF. This chain links TRBV6-1 with TRBJ2-3; 11 nucleotides agree with TRBD2. Germline lookup yields CDR1 MNHNS and CDR2 SASEGT. Unmatched junction bases numbered 10, after V lost 11 bases and J lost 6 bases. This CDR3 contains 14 residues.

Concerning this clone: One base away lies a much larger clone, so this may be a sequencing read error. The chain couples TRBV4-2 to TRBJ2-2, with a tentative D call TRBD2 (5 bases). The CDR3 is made up of 16 amino acids. Germline V gene sequence: CDR1 LGHNA, CDR2 YNFKEQ. Deletions cut 3 bases from V and 1 base from J, with 12 bases between. CDR3 residues: CASSQAGRGNTGELFF. CDR3 nucleotide sequence: TGTGCCAGCAGCCAGGCTGGGAGAGGGAACACCGGGGAGCTGTTTTTT.

This clone was seen ten or more times. This rearrangement joins TRBV2 to TRBJ2-4; D possibly corresponds to TRBD2 (7 bases). The CDR3 has 16 residues. V lost 5 bases to trimming and J lost 2 bases, with 16 bases between them. Germline lookup yields CDR1 SNHLY and CDR2 FYNNEI. The CDR3 coding sequence is TGTGCCAGCAGTACCCACAGGGAGGGAACCAAAAACATTCAGTACTTC. This translates into CASSTHREGTKNIQYF. Full variable domain (missing parts from reference TRBV2 and TRBJ2-4): EPEVTQTPSHQVTQMGQEVILRCVPISNHLYFYWYRQILGQKVEFLVSFYNNEISEKSEIFDDQFSVERPDGSNFTLKIRSTKLEDSAMYFCASSTHREGTKNIQYFGAGTRLSVL.

In its sample, this clone was seen once. Possible read error: a much larger clone is one base away. J is TRBJ2-7 and V is TRBV5-6, with 7 nucleotides matching TRBD1. The CDR3 covers 12 residues. CDR1 SGHDT and CDR2 YYEEEE come from the germline V gene. J was trimmed by 12 bases and V by 0 bases; bases with no gene match: 6. Here the CDR3 DNA reads TGTGCCAGCAGCTTGGGACAGGGCGATCTGTACGTC. Protein sequence: CASSLGQGDLYV.

This clone has more than one count but fewer than ten. Just one base apart from a much larger clone, this may be a read error. The rearrangement links TRBV7-2 to TRBJ2-3; D is unresolved. Per germline, CDR1 SGHTA and CDR2 FQGNSA. The ends were cut back, 4 bases at V and 0 bases at J, with 5 bases in the middle. The CDR3 is 13 amino acids. The CDR3 sequence: CASSSDSTDTQYF. The CDR3 DNA follows: TGTGCCAGCAGCTCCGACAGCACAGATACGCAGTATTTT.